This T cell receptor (beta chain) was obtained from a study of T cell repertoires in cytomegalovirus infection. About this clonotype itself: What it recognizes is unknown.

TCRdb recomputed calls from the reads with MiXCR, one row per CDR3 protein. Counted here are roughly 990,000 distinct CDR3 sequences, roughly 30% occurring once; the ten biggest clones make up roughly 12%. CDR3 length equals 14 residues. Germline values: CDR1 MNHEY, CDR2 SMNVEV (reference sequence). V lost 5 bases and J lost 5, with 13 bases in between. The receptor's source is a human donor in good health (CMV status not recorded). Some clones in this sample may be carry-over from other donors' samples. V gene TRBV27 combines with J gene TRBJ2-1, with D possibly being TRBD1 (6 bases). Here the sequenced sample was cultured CD8+ T cells from PBMCs, taken from culture after CMV antigen stimulation. CDR3 amino acids: CASSTTGPHNEQFF. CDR3 sequence (DNA): TGTGCCAGCAGTACGACAGGCCCCCACAATGAGCAGTTCTTC.